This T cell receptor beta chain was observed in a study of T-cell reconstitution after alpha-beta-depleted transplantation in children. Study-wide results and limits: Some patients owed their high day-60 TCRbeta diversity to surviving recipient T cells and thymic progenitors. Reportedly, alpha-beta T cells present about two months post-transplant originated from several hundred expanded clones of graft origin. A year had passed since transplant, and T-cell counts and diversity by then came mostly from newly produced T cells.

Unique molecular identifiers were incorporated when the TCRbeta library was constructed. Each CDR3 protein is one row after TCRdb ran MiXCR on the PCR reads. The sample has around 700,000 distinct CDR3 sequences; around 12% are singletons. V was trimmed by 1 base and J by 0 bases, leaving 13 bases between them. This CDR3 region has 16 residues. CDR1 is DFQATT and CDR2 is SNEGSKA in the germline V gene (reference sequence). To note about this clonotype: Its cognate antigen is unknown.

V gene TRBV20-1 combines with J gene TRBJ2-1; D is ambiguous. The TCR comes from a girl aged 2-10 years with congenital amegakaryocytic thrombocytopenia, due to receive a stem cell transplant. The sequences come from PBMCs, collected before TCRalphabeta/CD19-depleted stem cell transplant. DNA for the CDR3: TGCAGTGCTAGAGTGTCGGAAATCAGCTCCTACAATGAGCAGTTCTTC. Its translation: CSARVSEISSYNEQFF.